This T cell receptor beta chain appears in the sequencing data of a study of T cells after posttransplantation cyclophosphamide. Points from the study as a whole: Skin or GI-infiltrating T cells shared few TRB sequences with blood.

With respect to this clone: The antigen remains unidentified.

TCRdb's copy holds only in-frame clones and misses some; the assay was immunoSEQ multiplex PCR. The repertoire holds roughly 4,600 clones, roughly four fifths seen once, with more than 20% in the top ten. The germline gives CDR1 MGHDK, CDR2 SYGVNS. This CDR3 region has 13 residues. Controls had myeloablative marrow grafts with methotrexate and calcineurin inhibitor, sampled at 1 year. The chain carries TRBV25-1 and TRBJ2-5, with 7 bases aligning to TRBD2. The closer fit of TRBJ2-7 to the DNA end suggests the J call may be wrong. The starting material was PBMCs, obtained after an allogeneic stem cell transplant with a calcineurin inhibitor and methotrexate. The TCR was taken from a male patient in his thirties or forties who received an allogeneic stem cell transplant from an unrelated donor, was CMV-positive, and had chronic GVHD only. Certain T cells may be donor cells from the graft. CDR3 nucleotide sequence: TGTGCCAGCAGTGAGCCCCCGGGAGGCGAGCAGTACTTC. This translates into CASSEPPGGEQYF.